This T cell receptor (beta chain) was captured in a study of blood T cell repertoires in COVID-19. Overall study: From T cells, B-cell-depleted T cells, or PBMCs came the material, which was cDNA or gDNA.

Clinical history as reported by participants underpinned cohort assignment. The study counted Cohort 3 donors as recovered given two negative PCRs, clearance, or symptom resolution. This clone has more than one count but fewer than ten. Per germline, CDR1 MDHEN and CDR2 SYDVKM. CDR3 length equals 16 residues. Trimming removed 5 bases at V and 2 bases at J, with 16 bases between. In the authors' methods: Reference gene primer amplification gave estimated nucleated cell counts. Sequencing used immunoSEQ multiplex PCR; TCRdb keeps in-frame clones, though not all of them. That table furnishes V, J and clone size, whereas the DNA furnished D and trimming. The sample carries a few hundred thousand clones, roughly 85% recorded once.

V is TRBV28 and J is TRBJ1-5; D not certain. Sequencing was done on a sample of PBMCs or T cells enriched from blood (not recorded which). The sequence was obtained from a woman aged 30 to 39 who had recovered from COVID-19. CDR3 sequence reads: CASSPQGLQGNQPQHF. DNA for the CDR3: TGTGCCAGCAGTCCCCAAGGTCTTCAGGGCAATCAGCCCCAGCATTTT.